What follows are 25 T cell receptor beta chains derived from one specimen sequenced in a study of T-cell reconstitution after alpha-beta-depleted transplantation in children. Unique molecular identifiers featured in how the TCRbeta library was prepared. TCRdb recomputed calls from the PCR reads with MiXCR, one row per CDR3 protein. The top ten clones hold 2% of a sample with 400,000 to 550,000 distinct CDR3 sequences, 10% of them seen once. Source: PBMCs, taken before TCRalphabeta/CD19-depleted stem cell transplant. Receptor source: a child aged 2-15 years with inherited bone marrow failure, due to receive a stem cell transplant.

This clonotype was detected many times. This CDR3 reads CASSIQGAVEQFF. The CDR3 DNA is TGTGCCAGCAGCATACAGGGGGCAGTTGAGCAGTTCTTC. The gene calls are TRBV27 and TRBJ2-1; 9 bases agree with TRBD1. With 6 bases clipped from V and 9 bases from J, the junction kept 6 bases outside the gene matches. CDR1 is MNHEY and CDR2 is SMNVEV in the germline V gene (reference sequence). This CDR3 contains 13 residues.

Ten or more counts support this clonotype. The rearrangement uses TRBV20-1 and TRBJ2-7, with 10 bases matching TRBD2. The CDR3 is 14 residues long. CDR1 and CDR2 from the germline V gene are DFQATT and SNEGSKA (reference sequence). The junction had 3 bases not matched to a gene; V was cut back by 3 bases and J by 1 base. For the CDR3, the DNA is TGCAGTGCTAGGGGACTAGCGTTTTCCTACGAGCAGTACTTC. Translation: CSARGLAFSYEQYF.

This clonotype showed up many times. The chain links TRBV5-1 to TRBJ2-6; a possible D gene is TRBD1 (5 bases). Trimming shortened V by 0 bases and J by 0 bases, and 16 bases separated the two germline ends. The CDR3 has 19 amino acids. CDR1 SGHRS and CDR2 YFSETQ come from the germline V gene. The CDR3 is CASSLDRRSFSSGANVLTF. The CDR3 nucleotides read TGCGCCAGCAGCTTGGACAGGCGGTCCTTTAGCTCTGGGGCCAACGTCCTGACTTTC.

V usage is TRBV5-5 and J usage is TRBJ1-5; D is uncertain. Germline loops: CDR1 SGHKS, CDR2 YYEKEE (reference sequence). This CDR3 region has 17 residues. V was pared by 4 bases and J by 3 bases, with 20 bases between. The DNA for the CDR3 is TGTGCCAGCAGCGCCCGGCCACAGCTTGGGATCAATCAGCCCCAGCATTTT. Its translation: CASSARPQLGINQPQHF. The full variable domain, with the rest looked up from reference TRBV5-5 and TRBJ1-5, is DAGVTQSPTHLIKTRGQQVTLRCSPISGHKSVSWYQQVLGQGPQFIFQYYEKEERGRGNFPDRFSARQFPNYSSELNVNALLLGDSALYLCASSARPQLGINQPQHFGDGTRLSIL.

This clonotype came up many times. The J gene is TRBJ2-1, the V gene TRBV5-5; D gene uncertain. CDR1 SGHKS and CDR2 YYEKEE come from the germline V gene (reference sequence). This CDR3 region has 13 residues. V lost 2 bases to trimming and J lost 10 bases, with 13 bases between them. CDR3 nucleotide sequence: TGTGCCAGCAGCTTTGAGTCGTGGCAGGAGCAGTTCTTC. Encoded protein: CASSFESWQEQFF.

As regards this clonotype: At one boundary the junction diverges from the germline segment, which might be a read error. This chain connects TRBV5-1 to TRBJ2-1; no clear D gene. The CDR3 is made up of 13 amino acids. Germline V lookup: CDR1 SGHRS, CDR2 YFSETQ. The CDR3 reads CASTLVFPNEQLF. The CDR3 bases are TGCGCCAGCACCCTGGTGTTTCCGAATGAGCAGCTCTTC.

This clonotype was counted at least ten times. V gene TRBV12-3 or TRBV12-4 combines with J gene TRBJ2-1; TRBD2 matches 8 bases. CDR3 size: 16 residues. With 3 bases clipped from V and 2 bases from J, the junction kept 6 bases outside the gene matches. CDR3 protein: CASSFTAGGTYNEQFF. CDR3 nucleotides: TGTGCCAGCAGTTTCACCGCGGGAGGTACCTACAATGAGCAGTTCTTC.

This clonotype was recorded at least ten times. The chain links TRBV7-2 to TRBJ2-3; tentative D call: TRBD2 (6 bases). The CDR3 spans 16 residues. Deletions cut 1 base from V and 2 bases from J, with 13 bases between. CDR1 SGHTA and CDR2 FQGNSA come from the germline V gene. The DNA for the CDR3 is TGTGCCAGCAGCTTAGTCCCTCGGGAGATCACAGATACGCAGTATTTT. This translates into CASSLVPREITDTQYF. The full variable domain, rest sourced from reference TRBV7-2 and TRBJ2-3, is GAGVSQSPSNKVTEKGKDVELRCDPISGHTALYWYRQSLGQGLEFLIYFQGNSAPDKSGLPSDRFSAERTGGSVSTLTIQRTQQEDSAVYLCASSLVPREITDTQYFGPGTRLTVL.

DNA of the CDR3: TGCGCCAGCAGCCCTCGCACTCCGACCCCAGATACGCAGTATTTT. Protein: CASSPRTPTPDTQYF. The genes are TRBV4-1 and TRBJ2-3; D ambiguous. The CDR3 is made up of 15 amino acids. From germline, CDR1 is MGHRA and CDR2 YSYEKL. Trimming removed 4 bases from V and 4 bases from J, with 15 bases in between.

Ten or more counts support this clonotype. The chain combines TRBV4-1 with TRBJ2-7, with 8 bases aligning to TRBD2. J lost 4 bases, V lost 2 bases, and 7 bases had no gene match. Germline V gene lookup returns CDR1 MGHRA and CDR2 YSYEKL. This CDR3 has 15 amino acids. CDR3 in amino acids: CASSQSAGTRYEQYF. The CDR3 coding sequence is TGCGCCAGCAGCCAAAGCGCCGGGACTAGGTACGAGCAGTACTTC.

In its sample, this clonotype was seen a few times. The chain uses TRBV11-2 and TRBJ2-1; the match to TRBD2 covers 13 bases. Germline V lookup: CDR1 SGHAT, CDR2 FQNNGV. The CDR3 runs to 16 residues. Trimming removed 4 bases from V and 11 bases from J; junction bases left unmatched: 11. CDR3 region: CASSSYRLAGGGKQFF. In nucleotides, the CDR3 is TGTGCCAGCAGCTCGTACCGACTAGCGGGAGGAGGGAAGCAGTTCTTC.

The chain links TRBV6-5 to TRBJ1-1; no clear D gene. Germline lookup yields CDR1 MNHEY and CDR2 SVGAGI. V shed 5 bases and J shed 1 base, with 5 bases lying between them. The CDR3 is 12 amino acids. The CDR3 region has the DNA TGTGCCAGCAGTAAAAAGAACACTGAAGCTTTCTTT. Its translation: CASSKKNTEAFF.

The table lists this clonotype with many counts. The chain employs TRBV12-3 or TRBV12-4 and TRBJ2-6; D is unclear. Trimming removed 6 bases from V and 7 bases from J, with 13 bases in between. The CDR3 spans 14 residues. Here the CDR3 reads CASRKRTSANVLTF. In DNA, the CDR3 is TGTGCCAGCAGGAAACGGACCAGCGCCAACGTCCTGACTTTC.

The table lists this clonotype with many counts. The CDR3 reads CSVAEGVETQYF. CDR3 sequence (DNA): TGCAGCGTTGCTGAGGGAGTGGAGACCCAGTACTTC. V and J are TRBV29-1 and TRBJ2-5; D might be TRBD2 (5 bases). Trimming took 4 bases from V and 5 from J, leaving 11 bases between them. CDR1 and CDR2 (germline): SQVTM, ANQGSEA. This CDR3 spans 12 amino acids.

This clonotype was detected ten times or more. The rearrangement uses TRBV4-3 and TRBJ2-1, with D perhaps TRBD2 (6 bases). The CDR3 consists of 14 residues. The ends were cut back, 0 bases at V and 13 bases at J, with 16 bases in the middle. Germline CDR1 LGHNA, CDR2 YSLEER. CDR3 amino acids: CASSQEGTGEEQFF. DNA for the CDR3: TGCGCCAGCAGCCAAGAGGGGACTGGGGAGGAACAGTTCTTC.

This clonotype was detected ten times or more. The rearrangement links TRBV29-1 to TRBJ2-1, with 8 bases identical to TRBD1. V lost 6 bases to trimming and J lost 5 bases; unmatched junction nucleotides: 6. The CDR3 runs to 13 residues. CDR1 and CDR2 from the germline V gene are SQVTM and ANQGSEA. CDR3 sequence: CSVATGGNNEQFF. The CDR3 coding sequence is TGCAGCGTGGCCACAGGGGGTAACAATGAGCAGTTCTTC.

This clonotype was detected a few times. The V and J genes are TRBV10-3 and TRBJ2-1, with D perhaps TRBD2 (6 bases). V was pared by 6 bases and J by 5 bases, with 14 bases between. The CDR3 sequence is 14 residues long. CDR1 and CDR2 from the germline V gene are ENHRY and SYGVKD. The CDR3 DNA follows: TGTGCCATCAGGCGGGACCAAGGAGACAATGAGCAGTTCTTC. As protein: CAIRRDQGDNEQFF.

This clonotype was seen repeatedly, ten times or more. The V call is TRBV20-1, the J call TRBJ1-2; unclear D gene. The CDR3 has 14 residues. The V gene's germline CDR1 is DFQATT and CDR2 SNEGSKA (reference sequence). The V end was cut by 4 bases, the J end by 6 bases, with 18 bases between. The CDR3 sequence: CSATFDGTRDGYTF. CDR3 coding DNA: TGCAGTGCTACGTTCGACGGCACAAGGGATGGCTACACCTTC.

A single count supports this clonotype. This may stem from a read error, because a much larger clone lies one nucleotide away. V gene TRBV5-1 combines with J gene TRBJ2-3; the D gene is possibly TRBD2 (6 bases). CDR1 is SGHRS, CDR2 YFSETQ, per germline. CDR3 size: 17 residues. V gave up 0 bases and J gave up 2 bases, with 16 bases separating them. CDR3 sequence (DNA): TGCGCCAGCAGCTTGGGATCAGGCGGGGCGCCCACAGATACGCAGTATTTT. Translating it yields CASSLGSGGAPTDTQYF.

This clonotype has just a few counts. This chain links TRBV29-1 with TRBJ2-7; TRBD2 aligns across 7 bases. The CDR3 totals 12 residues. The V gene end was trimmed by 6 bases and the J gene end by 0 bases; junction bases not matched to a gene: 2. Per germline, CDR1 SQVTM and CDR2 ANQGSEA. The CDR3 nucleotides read TGCAGCGTCCTAGCGGACTCCTACGAGCAGTACTTC. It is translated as CSVLADSYEQYF.

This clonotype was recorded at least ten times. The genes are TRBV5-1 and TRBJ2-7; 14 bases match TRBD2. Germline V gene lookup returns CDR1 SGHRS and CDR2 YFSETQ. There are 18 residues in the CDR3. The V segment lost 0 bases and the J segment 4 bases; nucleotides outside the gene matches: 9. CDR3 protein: CASSLDQTSGRAGYEQYF. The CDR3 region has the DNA TGCGCCAGCAGCTTGGATCAGACTAGCGGGAGGGCCGGGTACGAGCAGTACTTC.

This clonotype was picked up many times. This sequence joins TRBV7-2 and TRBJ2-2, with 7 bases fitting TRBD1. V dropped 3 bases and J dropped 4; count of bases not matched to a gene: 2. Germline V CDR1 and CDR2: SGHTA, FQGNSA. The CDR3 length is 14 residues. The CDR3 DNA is TGTGCCAGCAGCTTCACAGGGGTCACCGGGGAGCTGTTTTTT. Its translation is CASSFTGVTGELFF. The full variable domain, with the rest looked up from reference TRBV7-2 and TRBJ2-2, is GAGVSQSPSNKVTEKGKDVELRCDPISGHTALYWYRQSLGQGLEFLIYFQGNSAPDKSGLPSDRFSAERTGGSVSTLTIQRTQQEDSAVYLCASSFTGVTGELFFGEGSRLTVL.

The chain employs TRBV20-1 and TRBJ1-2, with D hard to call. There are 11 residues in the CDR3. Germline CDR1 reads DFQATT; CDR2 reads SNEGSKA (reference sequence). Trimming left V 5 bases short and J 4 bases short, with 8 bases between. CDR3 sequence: CSAPPSYGYTF. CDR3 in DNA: TGCAGTGCTCCCCCCAGCTATGGCTACACCTTC.

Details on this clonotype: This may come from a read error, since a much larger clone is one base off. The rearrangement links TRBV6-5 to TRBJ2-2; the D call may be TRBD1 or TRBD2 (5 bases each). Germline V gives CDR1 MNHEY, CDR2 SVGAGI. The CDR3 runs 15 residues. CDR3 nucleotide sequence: TGTGCCAGCAGTTACTCGCCGGGGCACACCGGGGTGCTGTTTTTT. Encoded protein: CASSYSPGHTGVLFF.

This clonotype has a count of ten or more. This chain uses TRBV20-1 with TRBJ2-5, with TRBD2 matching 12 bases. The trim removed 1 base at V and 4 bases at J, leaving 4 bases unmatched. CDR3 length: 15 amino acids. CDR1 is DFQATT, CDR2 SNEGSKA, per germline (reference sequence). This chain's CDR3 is CSARVLAGGGETQYF. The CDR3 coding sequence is TGCAGTGCTAGAGTACTAGCGGGAGGAGGAGAGACCCAGTACTTC.